This entry features one T cell receptor beta chain sequence. What it binds is unknown. Sample time point: persistent/refractory GD, antithyroid drugs over 5 years with positive TRAb. Extracted PBMC RNA gave rise to the TCR library. Approximately 8.9-milliliter peripheral blood samples went into EDTA tubes. The record originates from a study of regulatory T cells in long-lasting Graves disease. Study overall: Patients with persistent Graves' disease had over 5 years of antithyroid drugs and persistent TSH receptor antibodies. Notes on the study in general: TCR diversity was lower in persistent Graves' patients than in newly diagnosed ones. When disease was persistent, TRBV28, TRBJ1-2 and TRBJ2-5 were the favored segments.

Investigators prepared the TCR beta libraries by applying iRepertoire HTBI primers and Arm-PCR of CDR3 regions. TCRdb itself ran the multiplex PCR reads through MiXCR, one entry per CDR3 protein. The repertoire holds nearly 350,000 distinct CDR3 sequences, with about 20% as singletons. The CDR3 length is 14 residues. The junction had 3 bases not matched to a gene; V was cut back by 7 bases and J by 5 bases. Looked up from germline, CDR1 is LNHDA and CDR2 is SQIVND (reference sequence). The sequencing used peripheral blood mononuclear cells (PBMCs), collected when the disease was refractory, from a patient treated with antithyroid drugs. This sequence was found in a female donor with Graves disease. The chain is built from TRBV19 and TRBJ2-2; 11 nucleotides agree with TRBD1. CDR3 sequence reads: CASKDRGRTGELFF. In DNA, the CDR3 is TGTGCCAGTAAGGACAGGGGGCGAACCGGGGAGCTGTTTTTT.